These 9 T cell receptor beta chains share one sample of origin, sequenced in a study of cytotoxic CD8 clonotypes in ibrutinib-treated CLL. TCRdb's table, derived via immunoSEQ multiplex PCR, lists solely in-frame clones and lacks some. The repertoire holds around 250,000 clones, with roughly 70% as singletons. The sequenced sample was PBMCs, obtained after 24 months of ibrutinib treatment. These receptor sequences come from a human donor with chronic lymphocytic leukemia.

The V call is TRBV5-1, the J call TRBJ2-7; D call uncertain. CDR3 length equals 14 residues. The V and J ends lost 7 bases and 0 bases respectively, with 14 bases between them. CDR1 and CDR2 from the germline V gene are SGHRS and YFSETQ. CDR3 sequence reads: CASGNTESSYEQYF. Here the CDR3 DNA reads TGCGCCAGCGGGAACACGGAGAGCTCCTACGAGCAGTACTTC.

V is TRBV18 and J is TRBJ2-3; no firm D call. V lost 2 bases and J 2 bases, leaving 14 bases between the germline ends. Germline V gives CDR1 KGHSH, CDR2 LQKENI. The CDR3 is 16 residues long. CDR3 sequence (DNA): TGTGCCAGCTCACCAAAGGGTGGCGGATACACAGATACGCAGTATTTT. It codes for CASSPKGGGYTDTQYF.

This chain links TRBV4-3 with TRBJ2-3; a weak D match, TRBD1 (5 bases). Trimming cost V 0 bases and J 4 bases, with 14 bases left between them. Germline assignment: CDR1 LGHNA and CDR2 YSLEER. This CDR3 spans 16 amino acids. The CDR3 DNA is TGCGCCAGCAGCCAAGATCTTGGGCAGGGCTCAGATACGCAGTATTTT. This gives the protein CASSQDLGQGSDTQYF.

The chain combines TRBV28 with TRBJ2-7; D gene uncertain. Trimming shortened V by 2 bases and J by 1 base, and 9 bases separated the two germline ends. The CDR3 consists of 14 residues. Germline V gene lookup returns CDR1 MDHEN and CDR2 SYDVKM. CDR3 bases: TGTGCCAGCAGTTTAATCTCCCTGTCCTACGAGCAGTACTTC. It translates to CASSLISLSYEQYF.

The chain has TRBV5-8 and TRBJ2-7; no clear D gene. This CDR3 spans 11 amino acids. Trimming cost V 3 bases and J 2 bases, with 3 bases left between them. Germline assignment: CDR1 SGHTS and CDR2 YDEGEE. CDR3 protein: CASSSAYEQYF. CDR3 coding DNA: TGTGCCAGCAGCTCAGCCTACGAGCAGTACTTC.

This clone turned up a few times. The chain links TRBV18 to TRBJ2-2; D remains ambiguous. The germline V and J ends were trimmed by 0 bases and 1 base, with 9 bases remaining between them. The germline V gene encodes CDR1 KGHSH and CDR2 LQKENI. The CDR3 contains 16 residues. The DNA for the CDR3 is TGTGCCAGCTCACCACCTGTCAGCGTGAACACCGGGGAGCTGTTTTTT. This gives the protein CASSPPVSVNTGELFF.

J is TRBJ2-1 and V is TRBV29-1, with TRBD2 matching 11 bases. Germline V lookup: CDR1 SQVTM, CDR2 ANQGSEA. The CDR3 runs 16 residues. The V gene end was trimmed by 7 bases and the J gene end by 5 bases; junction bases not matched to a gene: 13. The CDR3: CSGKGVAGGPDNEQFF. Written as DNA, the CDR3 is TGCAGCGGCAAGGGGGTAGCGGGAGGGCCAGACAATGAGCAGTTCTTC.

This chain's CDR3 is CASSQDPGNPYNEQFF. The CDR3 coding sequence is TGTGCCAGCAGCCAAGATCCAGGGAACCCCTACAATGAGCAGTTCTTC. V gene TRBV4-2 combines with J gene TRBJ2-1, with D perhaps matching TRBD1 (5 bases). Trimming removed 0 bases at V and 2 bases at J, with 11 bases between. Germline CDR1 LGHNA, CDR2 YNFKEQ. This CDR3 comprises 16 residues.

This rearrangement joins TRBV19 to TRBJ2-7; TRBD2 agrees at 8 bases. Unmatched junction bases numbered 4, after V lost 2 bases and J lost 4 bases. The germline V gene encodes CDR1 LNHDA and CDR2 SQIVND (reference sequence). CDR3 length: 14 amino acids. Here the CDR3 reads CASSIREGAYEQYF. CDR3 DNA: TGTGCCAGTAGTATACGGGAGGGAGCATACGAGCAGTACTTC.